The T cell receptor beta chain under discussion was sequenced for a study of T cells after yellow fever vaccination. Study-wide points: On re-exposure, the response was weaker but peaked faster, at day 5 versus 15. The booster response re-showed most primary clones: approximately 95% CD4, around 90% CD8.

Germline CDR1 SGHRS, CDR2 YFSETQ. With 2 bases removed from V and 0 bases from J, the gap between germline ends came to 11 bases. CDR3 length: 15 residues. TCRdb redid the calling of the 5' RACE reads with MiXCR, one entry per CDR3 protein. This sample has about 49,000 distinct CDR3 sequences, with 7.4% found just once. Ten or more counts support this clonotype. The antigen is unknown. This chain connects TRBV5-1 to TRBJ2-5; D assignment may be TRBD1 or TRBD2 (5 bases each). The TCR sequence derives from a man younger than 35 who received the YFV17D yellow fever vaccine. The specimen comprised CD8+ T cells sorted from PBMCs, sampled around 15 days after the first yellow fever vaccination. CDR3 sequence reads: CASSFTGPHQETQYF. The CDR3 nucleotides are TGCGCCAGCAGCTTCACGGGGCCGCACCAAGAGACCCAGTACTTC. Using reference TRBV5-1 and TRBJ2-5 for the parts outside the CDR3, the full variable domain is KAGVTQTPRYLIKTRGQQVTLSCSPISGHRSVSWYQQTPGQGLQFLFEYFSETQRNKGNFPGRFSGRQFSNSRSEMNVSTLELGDSALYLCASSFTGPHQETQYFGPGTRLLVL.